These 30 T cell receptor beta chains share one sample of origin, sequenced in a study of cytotoxic CD8 clonotypes in ibrutinib-treated CLL (dated by TCRdb to about 2021). The protocol used for the library was the immunoSEQ multiplex PCR assay. TCRdb carries this immuneACCESS record with in-frame sequences only. Its versions omit some clonotypes, under half of them owing to an unresolved V gene in the studies checked, with the rest unexplained. The sample records around 140,000 clones, 70% to 80% of which are singletons. Clones ranked in the top ten supply around 4.9% of the sample. Sample time point, as interpreted from the label and publication: approximately 25 months on ibrutinib. The sample was PBMCs, taken after 24 months of ibrutinib treatment. These receptors came from a human donor with chronic lymphocytic leukemia.

In regard to this clone: The germline gene is not matched at one end of the junction; a read error may be the cause. The rearrangement uses TRBV7-8 and TRBJ2-7; the match to TRBD2 covers 9 bases. The CDR3 runs to 16 residues. Germline lookup yields CDR1 SGHVS and CDR2 FQNEAQ. The CDR3 sequence: CASSPRPGTSSDEQYF. In DNA, the CDR3 is TGTGCCAGCAGCCCCCGGCCCGGGACTAGCTCCGACGAGCAGTACTTC.

The V and J genes are TRBV5-6 and TRBJ2-5; 10 nucleotides line up with TRBD2. The CDR3 runs to 16 residues. Per germline, CDR1 SGHDT and CDR2 YYEEEE. Trimming cost V 3 bases and J 7 bases; bases outside gene matches: 12. The CDR3 DNA reads as TGTGCCAGCAGCTGGGGACCAGCGGGAGGGAGCGTGACCCAGTACTTC. Its translation is CASSWGPAGGSVTQYF.

The table lists this clone with a few counts. This chain connects TRBV5-1 to TRBJ1-1; 8 positions match TRBD1. Germline trimming cut 4 bases from V and 4 bases from J; bases unmatched to any gene: 3. There are 13 residues in the CDR3. Germline V gives CDR1 SGHRS, CDR2 YFSETQ. The CDR3 nucleotides read TGCGCCAGCAGCCTTACAGGGGGCACTGAAGCTTTCTTT. Translated: CASSLTGGTEAFF.

The rearrangement links TRBV4-3 to TRBJ1-3; 10 nucleotides align to TRBD1. CDR3 length: 20 amino acids. From germline, CDR1 is LGHNA and CDR2 YSLEER. J gave up 0 bases and V 2 bases, and 13 bases lay outside the gene matches. In DNA form, the CDR3 reads TGCGCCAGCAGCCAAAATCTGGAATCCGGGACAGGGGTCTCTGGAAACACCATATATTTT. It encodes CASSQNLESGTGVSGNTIYF.

This chain joins TRBV6-1 and TRBJ1-4; 9 nucleotides match TRBD1. The CDR3 is 13 residues long. J lost 8 bases, V lost 11 bases, and 9 bases had no gene match. Germline V CDR1 and CDR2: MNHNS, SASEGT. The CDR3 DNA reads as TGTGCCGGCCAGCGACAGGGGGGCGAAAAACTGTTTTTT. Residues: CAGQRQGGEKLFF.

The chain is built from TRBV28 and TRBJ2-7; 8 bases are shared with TRBD1. V shed 4 bases and J 1 base; nucleotides not matched to a gene: 12. Looked up from germline, CDR1 is MDHEN and CDR2 is SYDVKM. This CDR3 has 17 residues. For the CDR3, the DNA is TGTGCCAGCAGTTATGGGCCCGATACAGGGGGATCCTACGAGCAGTACTTC. Translation: CASSYGPDTGGSYEQYF. Together with reference TRBV28 and TRBJ2-7, the CDR3 gives the full variable domain: DVKVTQSSRYLVKRTGEKVFLECVQDMDHENMFWYRQDPGLGLRLIYFSYDVKMKEKGDIPEGYSVSREKKERFSLILESASTNQTSMYLCASSYGPDTGGSYEQYFGPGTRLTVT.

V usage is TRBV5-1 and J usage is TRBJ2-4, with TRBD2 matching over 7 bases. Germline CDR1 is SGHRS and CDR2 is YFSETQ. V shed 4 bases, J shed 3 bases, and the junction held 4 bases outside the gene matches. The CDR3 runs to 14 residues. The CDR3, as DNA: TGCGCCAGCAGCCCCGGCGGGGGCAAAAACATTCAGTACTTC. It encodes CASSPGGGKNIQYF.

V is TRBV28 and J is TRBJ1-2, with D possibly matching TRBD1 (5 bases). The germline V gene encodes CDR1 MDHEN and CDR2 SYDVKM. CDR3 length: 15 residues. Trimming cost V 5 bases and J 6 bases, with 19 bases left between them. CDR3 nucleotide sequence: TGTGCCAGCAGTGGCCCTGAGGGGATAGATAATGGCTACACCTTC. It yields the protein CASSGPEGIDNGYTF.

CDR3 sequence (DNA): TGTGCCAGCAGTCTTTCGACTGCAACTAATGAAAAACTGTTTTTT. Amino acids: CASSLSTATNEKLFF. The gene calls are TRBV2 and TRBJ1-4; D unresolved. Trimming pared 5 bases from V and 0 bases from J, leaving 10 bases between. This CDR3 region has 15 residues. CDR1 is SNHLY, CDR2 FYNNEI, per germline. The variable domain in full, with the rest retrieved from reference TRBV2 and TRBJ1-4, is EPEVTQTPSHQVTQMGQEVILRCVPISNHLYFYWYRQILGQKVEFLVSFYNNEISEKSEIFDDQFSVERPDGSNFTLKIRSTKLEDSAMYFCASSLSTATNEKLFFGSGTQLSVL.

V and J are TRBV4-3 and TRBJ2-3; 8 bases are shared with TRBD2. This CDR3 has 17 residues. Germline CDR1 LGHNA, CDR2 YSLEER. The V gene end was trimmed by 0 bases and the J gene end by 4 bases; junction bases not matched to a gene: 9. DNA of the CDR3: TGCGCCAGCAGCCAAGATTGGGCGCGGGAGGCCCCAGATACGCAGTATTTT. Translating it yields CASSQDWAREAPDTQYF.

In its sample, this clone was seen a few times. CDR3 coding DNA: TGTGCCAGCAGCTTACCCCAAGAGACCCAGTACTTC. Residues: CASSLPQETQYF. The genes are TRBV7-9 and TRBJ2-5; D unresolved. Germline CDR1 and CDR2: SEHNR and FQNEAQ (reference sequence). Trimming stripped 2 bases from V and 1 base from J, with 2 bases between. The length of the CDR3 is 12 residues. Supplemented by reference TRBV7-9 and TRBJ2-5, the full variable domain reads DTGVSQNPRHKITKRGQNVTFRCDPISEHNRLYWYRQTLGQGPEFLTYFQNEAQLEKSRLLSDRFSAERPKGSFSTLEIQRTEQGDSAMYLCASSLPQETQYFGPGTRLLVL.

The CDR3 sequence is CSVDPGSYEQYF. The CDR3 coding sequence is TGCAGCGTTGATCCGGGATCCTACGAGCAGTACTTC. The V gene is TRBV29-1, the J gene TRBJ2-7, with D perhaps TRBD2 (5 bases). The CDR3 covers 12 residues. CDR1 is SQVTM and CDR2 is ANQGSEA in the germline V gene. V lost 3 bases and J lost 1, with 7 bases in between.

Many counts were recorded for this clone. The chain uses TRBV5-6 and TRBJ2-1, with 8 bases aligning to TRBD2. Germline V gene data show CDR1 as SGHDT and CDR2 as YYEEEE. The trim removed 4 bases at V and 2 bases at J, leaving 8 bases unmatched. The CDR3 extends over 16 amino acids. CDR3 protein: CASSPIAGRTYNEQFF. DNA of the CDR3: TGTGCCAGCAGCCCCATAGCGGGGCGAACCTACAATGAGCAGTTCTTC. The whole variable domain, remainder taken from reference TRBV5-6 and TRBJ2-1, is DAGVTQSPTHLIKTRGQQVTLRCSPKSGHDTVSWYQQALGQGPQFIFQYYEEEERQRGNFPDRFSGHQFPNYSSELNVNALLLGDSALYLCASSPIAGRTYNEQFFGPGTRLTVL.

This chain connects TRBV19 to TRBJ2-1; TRBD2 aligns across 7 bases. Unmatched junction bases numbered 10, after V lost 3 bases and J lost 5 bases. The CDR3 length is 16 residues. The germline V gene encodes CDR1 LNHDA and CDR2 SQIVND (reference sequence). This CDR3 reads CASSIGTIRGHNEQFF. In nucleotides, the CDR3 is TGTGCCAGTAGTATCGGGACTATCCGTGGGCACAATGAGCAGTTCTTC.

This clone was observed a handful of times. The chain carries TRBV30 and TRBJ1-4; 9 bases align to TRBD1. CDR1 is GTSNPN and CDR2 is SVGIG in the germline V gene (reference sequence). The V segment lost 5 bases and the J segment 8 bases; nucleotides outside the gene matches: 6. This CDR3 contains 13 residues. DNA of the CDR3: TGTGCCTGGGGGACAGGGCTGGGAGAAAAACTGTTTTTT. Translation: CAWGTGLGEKLFF.

This chain connects TRBV29-1 to TRBJ2-6, with TRBD1 matching 8 bases. CDR3 size: 15 residues. The J segment lost 0 bases and the V segment lost 7 bases, leaving 5 bases of the junction unmatched. The V gene's germline CDR1 is SQVTM and CDR2 ANQGSEA. As DNA, the CDR3 is TGCAGCGCCGGGACAGGTCGCTCTGGGGCCAACGTCCTGACTTTC. It yields the protein CSAGTGRSGANVLTF. Full variable domain (remainder filled in from reference TRBV29-1 and TRBJ2-6): SAVISQKPSRDICQRGTSLTIQCQVDSQVTMMFWYRQQPGQSLTLIATANQGSEATYESGFVIDKFPISRPNLTFSTLTVSNMSPEDSSIYLCSAGTGRSGANVLTFGAGSRLTVL.

This chain links TRBV6-1 with TRBJ1-1; TRBD1 matches at 7 bases. The CDR3 sequence is 13 residues long. The germline gives CDR1 MNHNS, CDR2 SASEGT. J gave up 6 bases and V 8 bases, and 9 bases lay outside the gene matches. The CDR3 loop is CASRKLQGAEAFF. The CDR3 DNA reads TGTGCCAGCCGTAAACTGCAGGGGGCTGAAGCTTTCTTT.

This rearrangement joins TRBV30 to TRBJ2-4; TRBD2 agrees at 7 bases. The CDR3 runs to 18 residues. J gave up 0 bases and V 1 base, and 12 bases lay outside the gene matches. Per germline, CDR1 GTSNPN and CDR2 SVGIG (reference sequence). The CDR3 is CAWSAGVSGNLAKNIQYF. The CDR3 nucleotides are TGTGCCTGGAGTGCAGGCGTGAGCGGGAATCTAGCCAAAAACATTCAGTACTTC.

The chain couples TRBV7-3 to TRBJ2-2; possibly TRBD2 for D (6 bases). Germline values: CDR1 SGHTA, CDR2 FQGTGA. Between the trimmed V and J ends, which lost 1 base and 4 bases, there was a span of 10 bases. CDR3 length: 15 amino acids. The CDR3 protein is CASSLIGTGTGELFF. The CDR3 coding sequence is TGTGCCAGCAGCTTAATAGGGACTGGCACCGGGGAGCTGTTTTTT.

The CDR3 loop reads CASSPPSGSLVDTQYF. As DNA, the CDR3 is TGCGCCAGCAGCCCACCTAGCGGGAGTTTGGTAGATACGCAGTATTTT. V and J are TRBV4-3 and TRBJ2-3; 10 bases line up with TRBD2. The CDR3 covers 16 residues. Per germline, CDR1 LGHNA and CDR2 YSLEER. J gave up 5 bases and V 4 bases, and 9 bases lay outside the gene matches.

With respect to this clone: This may be a read error, as it is one base from a much larger clone. The chain uses TRBV4-2 and TRBJ1-5; the D is unclear. Looked up from germline, CDR1 is LGHNA and CDR2 is YNFKEQ. The CDR3 is 18 amino acids. Trimming took 1 base from V and 0 from J, leaving 16 bases between them. For the CDR3, the DNA is TGTGCCAGCAGCCAAGCAGTGCAGGACGGCTATAGCAATCAGCCCCAGCATTTT. Protein product: CASSQAVQDGYSNQPQHF.

This clone was recorded once. The chain links TRBV6-6 to TRBJ1-1; 7 nucleotides agree with TRBD1. The CDR3 covers 13 residues. The V gene end was trimmed by 0 bases and the J gene end by 7 bases; junction bases not matched to a gene: 2. Germline loops: CDR1 MNHNY, CDR2 SVGAGI (reference sequence). The CDR3 DNA sequence: TGTGCCAGCAGTTACTCTGGACAGGATGAAGCTTTCTTT. Encoded protein: CASSYSGQDEAFF.

The chain recombines TRBV5-1 with TRBJ2-7, with D perhaps given as TRBD1 or TRBD2 (5 bases each). There are 16 residues in the CDR3. The germline CDR1 and CDR2 sequences are SGHRS and YFSETQ. V lost 4 bases and J lost 6, with 23 bases in between. The CDR3 DNA is TGCGCCAGCAGCACGGGGCAGGGTGCGGGTTGGGTCGAGCAGTACTTC. Translated: CASSTGQGAGWVEQYF.

In its sample, this clone was seen a few times. The chain combines TRBV19 with TRBJ2-3; D is perhaps TRBD1 or TRBD2 (6 bases each). The CDR3 totals 14 residues. Deletions cut 6 bases from V and 4 bases from J, with 14 bases between. Germline-derived CDR1 and CDR2 are LNHDA and SQIVND (reference sequence). CDR3 DNA sequence: TGTGCCAGTAGCCCGGGGGCTAGCGCAGATACGCAGTATTTT. Its protein product is CASSPGASADTQYF.

The chain has TRBV18 and TRBJ2-4; 12 bases line up with TRBD1. The ends lost 1 base at V and 1 base at J; junction bases unmatched: 2. This CDR3 is built from 17 residues. The germline V gene has CDR1 KGHSH and CDR2 LQKENI. The CDR3 reads CASSPRGQGAAKNIQYF. CDR3 nucleotides: TGTGCCAGCTCACCACGGGGACAGGGGGCGGCCAAAAACATTCAGTACTTC.

In its sample, this clone was seen many times. V usage is TRBV28 and J usage is TRBJ2-5, with D possibly matching TRBD2 (5 bases). Germline lookup yields CDR1 MDHEN and CDR2 SYDVKM. V gave up 5 bases and J gave up 5 bases, with 12 bases separating them. The CDR3 spans 13 residues. CDR3 sequence: CASSPSGRETQYF. CDR3 sequence (DNA): TGTGCCAGCAGTCCGAGCGGTAGGGAGACCCAGTACTTC.

The CDR3 region has the DNA TGTGCCAGCAAGCCGGCGGGGCCCGGCGTCCTGACTTTC. Translation: CASKPAGPGVLTF. The gene calls are TRBV28 and TRBJ2-6; tentatively, D is TRBD2 (6 bases). V was cut by 7 bases and J by 12 bases, with 16 bases left in between. The CDR3 is 13 amino acids. Germline assignment: CDR1 MDHEN and CDR2 SYDVKM.

In its sample, this clone was seen a few times. CDR3 amino acids: CASRLSGTSYNEQFF. The CDR3, as DNA: TGTGCCAGCAGACTCAGCGGGACATCCTACAATGAGCAGTTCTTC. This rearrangement joins TRBV28 to TRBJ2-1, with D tentatively TRBD2 (7 bases). Trimming removed 6 bases at V and 1 base at J, with 13 bases between. The CDR3 has 15 residues. Germline V gives CDR1 MDHEN, CDR2 SYDVKM.

The rearrangement joins TRBV7-2 to TRBJ2-7; TRBD1 aligns across 9 bases. The CDR3 runs to 18 residues. V was pared by 1 base and J by 5 bases, with 15 bases of the junction left unmatched. The germline CDR1 and CDR2 sequences are SGHTA and FQGNSA. The CDR3 region is CASSLVGGTGIKVHEQYF. CDR3 sequence (DNA): TGTGCCAGCAGCTTAGTTGGGGGGACAGGGATTAAGGTACACGAGCAGTACTTC.

The sample holds many counts of this clone. The genes are TRBV30 and TRBJ1-2; 8 nucleotides align to TRBD1. Germline-derived CDR1 and CDR2 are GTSNPN and SVGIG (reference sequence). V was pared by 0 bases and J by 8 bases, with 2 bases of the junction left unmatched. CDR3 length equals 12 residues. This CDR3 reads CAWSVPGGGYTF. CDR3 in DNA: TGTGCCTGGAGTGTCCCAGGGGGCGGCTACACCTTC.